These T cell receptor beta chains were read from a single sample in a study of radiotherapy plus CTLA-4 blockade in lung cancer. TCRdb keeps only in-frame clones here, not all; method: immunoSEQ multiplex PCR. Of tens of thousands of clones in the sample, around 84% are singletons; the top ten hold 16%. Here the sequenced sample was peripheral blood, taken from a patient treated with radiotherapy plus ipilimumab. These receptors were taken from a human donor with non-small cell lung cancer that progressed on radiotherapy plus ipilimumab. Both conserved end residues are part of each CDR3. A D gene is named only where the DNA matches it firmly. Size is omitted from some rows. Given values are once, few, many or a class for expanded clones.

DNA | CDR3 | V | size | D | length | J
TGTGCCACCAATCCGGGACAGGGCACAGATACGCAGTATTTT | CATNPGQGTDTQYF | TRBV10-3 | - | TRBD1 | 14 | TRBJ2-3
TGTGCCAGTAGTAGGGACAGGGCCGGCGGGGAGCTGTTTTTT | CASSRDRAGGELFF | TRBV19 | - | TRBD1 | 14 | TRBJ2-2
TGTGCCAGCAGGTCCTCGGGACTAGCGGGGGGGAGCTCCTACAATGAGCAGTTCTTC | CASRSSGLAGGSSYNEQFF | TRBV28 | - | TRBD2 | 19 | TRBJ2-1
TGTGCCAGCAGCCCCTCCGACGGGGGGTCCTACGAGCAGTACTTC | CASSPSDGGSYEQYF | TRBV6-6 | - | TRBD2 | 15 | TRBJ2-7
TGTGCCAGCAGTCCTAGGAACAGCGGTGGGGCCAACGTCCTGACTTTC | CASSPRNSGGANVLTF | TRBV28 | - | - | 16 | TRBJ2-6
TGTGCCAGCAGTCAAGGGACAGGGGGGAATGAAAAACTGTTTTTT | CASSQGTGGNEKLFF | TRBV7-9 | - | TRBD1 | 15 | TRBJ1-4
TGCGCCAGCAGCCCCTTGGCTAGCGGGGGGGCAGTAGATACGCAGTATTTT | CASSPLASGGAVDTQYF | TRBV5-1 | - | TRBD2 | 17 | TRBJ2-3
TGCAGCGCGCGGGCGGGGGGGGCCCGCGAGCAGTTCTTC | CSARAGGAREQFF | TRBV29-1 | - | TRBD2 | 13 | TRBJ2-1
TGTGCCAGCAGCTTCCGGACAGGGCGGAACACTGAAGCTTTCTTT | CASSFRTGRNTEAFF | TRBV11-2 | - | TRBD1 | 15 | TRBJ1-1
TGCGCCAGCAGCCACGGACAGGGGGTTGGAAACACCATATATTTT | CASSHGQGVGNTIYF | TRBV4-3 | - | TRBD1 | 15 | TRBJ1-3
TGTGCCAGCAGTTACTCGTTTAACCTTTACGAGCAGTACTTC | CASSYSFNLYEQYF | TRBV6-6 | - | - | 14 | TRBJ2-7
TGTGCCAGCAGTGGGACAACAACCTTCTACGAGCAGTACTTC | CASSGTTTFYEQYF | TRBV6-4 | - | - | 14 | TRBJ2-7
TGTGCCAGCAGTGAAAAGGGGGGATGGGGAGCCCCGACGAGGGACGGGCAGTACTTC | CASSEKGGWGAPTRDGQYF | TRBV2 | - | - | 19 | TRBJ2-7
TGTGCCAGCAGGACCGACCTTCTGGGGTCTTCCTACGAGCAGTACTTC | CASRTDLLGSSYEQYF | TRBV4-2 | - | - | 16 | TRBJ2-7
TGTGCCAGCAGCTTAACTAGCGGGCCCACCGGGGAGCTGTTTTTT | CASSLTSGPTGELFF | TRBV7-9 | - | TRBD2 | 15 | TRBJ2-2
TGTGCCAGCGGGACAGGGGCTAACGAGCAGTACTTC | CASGTGANEQYF | TRBV19 | - | TRBD1 | 12 | TRBJ2-7
TGTGCCAGCAGTGAAGCAATCCCCAATGAGCAGTTCTTC | CASSEAIPNEQFF | TRBV2 | - | - | 13 | TRBJ2-1
TGTGCCAGCAGCTTGGGTGTTCAGGTTTTGTTTGGGGGCTGCACCTTC | CASSLGVQVLFGGCTF | TRBV5-6 | - | - | 16 | TRBJ1-2
TGTGCCAGCAGAGGACTTCCAAATTACAATGAGCAGTTCTTC | CASRGLPNYNEQFF | TRBV6-5 | - | - | 14 | TRBJ2-1
TGTGCCAGTAGTATAGTGGGGGGAGAGACCCAGTACTTC | CASSIVGGETQYF | TRBV19 | once | - | 13 | TRBJ2-5
TGTGCCAGCAGCCACCGCACCCCTTCGGATGAGCAGTACTTC | CASSHRTPSDEQYF | TRBV5-8 | - | - | 14 | TRBJ2-7
TGCGCCAGCAGCCAAGAAGGGGTGCTGGGGAATCAGCCCCAGCATTTT | CASSQEGVLGNQPQHF | TRBV4-1 | - | - | 16 | TRBJ1-5
TGTGCCAGCAGCTTGGGCCGGGGAGGGGGGTCGTACACTGAAGCTTTCTTT | CASSLGRGGGSYTEAFF | TRBV5-4 | - | - | 17 | TRBJ1-1
TGTGCCAGCAGCAGGGCCGACCCACCCCTCCACTTT | CASSRADPPLHF | TRBV6-1 | few | - | 12 | TRBJ1-6
TGTGCCAGCAGCCAAACCCCCCCGGCAGTTCAGTACTTC | CASSQTPPAVQYF | TRBV14 | few | - | 13 | TRBJ2-4
TGTGCCAGCAGCTTAGGCCCTGTGGGGGCCGACACTGAAGCTTTCTTT | CASSLGPVGADTEAFF | TRBV7-9 | - | - | 16 | TRBJ1-1
TGTGCCAGCAGCCCGACAGGGGGCGGGCAGCCCCAGCATTTT | CASSPTGGGQPQHF | TRBV2 | once | TRBD1 | 14 | TRBJ1-5
TGTGCCAGCTCACCAGGACGGGAGGTAAATAATGAGCAGTTCTTC | CASSPGREVNNEQFF | TRBV18 | once | TRBD2 | 15 | TRBJ2-1
TGTGCCAGCAGCTTTAGCGGGGGGAACTACAATGAGCAGTTCTTC | CASSFSGGNYNEQFF | TRBV9 | - | TRBD2 | 15 | TRBJ2-1
TGTGCCAGCAGCTTGAGCGGCACAGATACGCAGTATTTT | CASSLSGTDTQYF | TRBV5-8 | - | - | 13 | TRBJ2-3
TGTGCCAGCTCACCAGTGGCAGACAACTATGGCTACACCTTC | CASSPVADNYGYTF | TRBV18 | - | - | 14 | TRBJ1-2
TGTGCCATCAGTTCAGACCTTAGCAATCAGCCCCAGCATTTT | CAISSDLSNQPQHF | TRBV10-3 | - | - | 14 | TRBJ1-5
TGTGCCAGCAGTTTAGGGCAGGGGAATTCACCCCTCCACTTT | CASSLGQGNSPLHF | TRBV28 | - | - | 14 | TRBJ1-6
TGTGCCAGCAGCTTCTCAGGGCCGTATAGCAATCAGCCCCAGCATTTT | CASSFSGPYSNQPQHF | TRBV5-6 | - | - | 16 | TRBJ1-5
TGTGCCAGCAGTTTATTAGGGTTGGGCTATGGCTACACCTTC | CASSLLGLGYGYTF | TRBV28 | - | - | 14 | TRBJ1-2
TGTGCCAGCAGTTACGGGGTTTCGGGCTCTGGAAACACCATATATTTT | CASSYGVSGSGNTIYF | TRBV6-6 | - | - | 16 | TRBJ1-3
TGTGCCAGCAGTTCCGGGACAAGCAAGGGTGGCTACACCTTC | CASSSGTSKGGYTF | TRBV2 | - | - | 14 | TRBJ1-2
TGCGCCAGCAGCCAAGACAGGGGTCAGCCCCAGCATTTT | CASSQDRGQPQHF | TRBV4-3 | - | - | 13 | TRBJ1-5
TGTGCCAGCAGCTTTCCAGGGAAGGGAACTAATGAAAAACTGTTTTTT | CASSFPGKGTNEKLFF | TRBV7-6 | - | - | 16 | TRBJ1-4
TGTGCCAGCAGTTTGATCCGGGACAGGGAGCTCTATGGCTACACCTTC | CASSLIRDRELYGYTF | TRBV7-9 | - | TRBD1 | 16 | TRBJ1-2
TGTGCCAGCAGCTTAGTTGGGATATTCACCGGGGAGCTGTTTTTT | CASSLVGIFTGELFF | TRBV11-3 | - | - | 15 | TRBJ2-2
TGTGCCACAAGCTACAGGGTCGAGCAGTACTTC | CATSYRVEQYF | TRBV28 | - | - | 11 | TRBJ2-7